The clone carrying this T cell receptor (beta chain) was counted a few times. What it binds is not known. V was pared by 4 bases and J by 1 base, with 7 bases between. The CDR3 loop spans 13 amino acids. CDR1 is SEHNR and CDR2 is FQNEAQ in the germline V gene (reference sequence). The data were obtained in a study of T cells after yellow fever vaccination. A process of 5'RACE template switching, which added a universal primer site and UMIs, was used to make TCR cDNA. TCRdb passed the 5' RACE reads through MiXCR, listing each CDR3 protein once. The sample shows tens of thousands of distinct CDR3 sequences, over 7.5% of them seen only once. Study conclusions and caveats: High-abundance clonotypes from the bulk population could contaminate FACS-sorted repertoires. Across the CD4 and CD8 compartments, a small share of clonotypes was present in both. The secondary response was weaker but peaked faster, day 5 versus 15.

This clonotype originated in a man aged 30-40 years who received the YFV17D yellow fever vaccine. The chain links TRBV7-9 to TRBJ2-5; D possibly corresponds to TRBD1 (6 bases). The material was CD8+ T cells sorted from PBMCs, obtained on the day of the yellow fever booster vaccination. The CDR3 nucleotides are TGTGCCAGCAGCTCAGGGGCCCAAGAGACCCAGTACTTC. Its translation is CASSSGAQETQYF.